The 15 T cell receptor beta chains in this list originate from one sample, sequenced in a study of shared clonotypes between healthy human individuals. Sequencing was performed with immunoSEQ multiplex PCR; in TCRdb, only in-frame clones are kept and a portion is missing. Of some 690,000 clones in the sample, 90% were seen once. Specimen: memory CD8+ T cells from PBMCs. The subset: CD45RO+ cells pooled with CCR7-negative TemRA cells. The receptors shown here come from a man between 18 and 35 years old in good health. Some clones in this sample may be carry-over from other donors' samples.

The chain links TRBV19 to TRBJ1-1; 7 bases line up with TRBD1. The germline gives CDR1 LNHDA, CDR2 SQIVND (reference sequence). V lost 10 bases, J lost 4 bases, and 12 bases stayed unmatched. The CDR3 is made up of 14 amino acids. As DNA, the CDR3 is TGTGCCATCTCGACACGGCCAGGGGGCACTGAAGCTTTCTTT. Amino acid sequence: CAISTRPGGTEAFF.

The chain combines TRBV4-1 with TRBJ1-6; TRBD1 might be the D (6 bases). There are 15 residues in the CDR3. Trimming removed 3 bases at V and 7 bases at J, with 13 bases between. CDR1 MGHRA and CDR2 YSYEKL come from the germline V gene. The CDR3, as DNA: TGCGCCAGCAGCCACGGGACACCATACAATTCACCCCTCCACTTT. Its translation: CASSHGTPYNSPLHF.

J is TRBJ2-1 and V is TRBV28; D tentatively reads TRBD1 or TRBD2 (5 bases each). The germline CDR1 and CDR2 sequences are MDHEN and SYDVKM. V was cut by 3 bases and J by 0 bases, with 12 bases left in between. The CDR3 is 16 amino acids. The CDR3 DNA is TGTGCCAGCAGTTTTCCGAGGGGAGACTCCTACAATGAGCAGTTCTTC. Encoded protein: CASSFPRGDSYNEQFF.

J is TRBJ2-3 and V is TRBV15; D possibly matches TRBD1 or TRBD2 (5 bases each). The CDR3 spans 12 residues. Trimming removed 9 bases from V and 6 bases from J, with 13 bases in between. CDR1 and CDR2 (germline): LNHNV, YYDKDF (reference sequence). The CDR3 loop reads CATTGTRDTQYF. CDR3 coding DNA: TGTGCCACAACCGGGACGAGGGATACGCAGTATTTT.

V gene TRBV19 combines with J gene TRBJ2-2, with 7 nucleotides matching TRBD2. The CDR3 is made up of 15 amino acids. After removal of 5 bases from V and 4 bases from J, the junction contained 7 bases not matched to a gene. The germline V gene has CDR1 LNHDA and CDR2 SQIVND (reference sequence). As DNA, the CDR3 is TGTGCCAGTAGTCCGGCTAGCGGAACCACCGGGGAGCTGTTTTTT. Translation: CASSPASGTTGELFF.

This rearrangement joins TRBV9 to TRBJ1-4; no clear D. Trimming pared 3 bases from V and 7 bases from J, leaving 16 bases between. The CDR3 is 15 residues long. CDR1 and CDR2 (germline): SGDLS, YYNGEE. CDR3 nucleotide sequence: TGTGCCAGCAGCGCCGTCGAGGGCTGGGGTGAAAAACTGTTTTTT. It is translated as CASSAVEGWGEKLFF.

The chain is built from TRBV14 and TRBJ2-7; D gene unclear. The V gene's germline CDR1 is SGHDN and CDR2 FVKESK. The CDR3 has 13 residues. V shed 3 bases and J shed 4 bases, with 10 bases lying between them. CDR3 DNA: TGTGCCAGCAGCCATGGTTGGGAATACGAGCAGTACTTC. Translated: CASSHGWEYEQYF. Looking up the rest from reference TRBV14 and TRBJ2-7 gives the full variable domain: EAGVTQFPSHSVIEKGQTVTLRCDPISGHDNLYWYRRVMGKEIKFLLHFVKESKQDESGMPNNRFLAERTGGTYSTLKVQPAELEDSGVYFCASSHGWEYEQYFGPGTRLTVT.

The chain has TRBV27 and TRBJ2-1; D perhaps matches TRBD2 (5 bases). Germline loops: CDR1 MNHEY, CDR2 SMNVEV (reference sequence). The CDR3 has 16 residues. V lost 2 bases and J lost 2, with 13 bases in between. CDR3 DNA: TGTGCCAGCAGTTTAAGTCCGGGAAACCCCTACAATGAGCAGTTCTTC. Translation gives CASSLSPGNPYNEQFF.

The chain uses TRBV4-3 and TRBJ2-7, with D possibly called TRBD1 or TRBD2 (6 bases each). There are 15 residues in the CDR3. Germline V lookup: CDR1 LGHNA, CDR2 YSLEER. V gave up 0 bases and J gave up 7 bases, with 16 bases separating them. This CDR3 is CASSQDSGRGQEQYF. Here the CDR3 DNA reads TGCGCCAGCAGCCAAGATAGCGGCAGGGGCCAAGAGCAGTACTTC.

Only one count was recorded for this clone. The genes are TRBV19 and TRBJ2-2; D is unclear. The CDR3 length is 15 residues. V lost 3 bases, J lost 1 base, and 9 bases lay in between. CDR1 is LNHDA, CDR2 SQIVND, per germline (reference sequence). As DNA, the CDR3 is TGTGCCAGTAGTATTGTTGGGCAGAACACCGGGGAGCTGTTTTTT. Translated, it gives CASSIVGQNTGELFF.

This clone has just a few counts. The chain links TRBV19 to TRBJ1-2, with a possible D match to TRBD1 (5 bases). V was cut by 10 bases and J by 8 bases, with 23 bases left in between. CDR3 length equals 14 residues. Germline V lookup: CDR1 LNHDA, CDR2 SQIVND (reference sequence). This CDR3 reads CATGTGRRYGGYTF. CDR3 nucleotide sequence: TGTGCCACCGGGACGGGCAGGCGGTACGGCGGCTACACCTTC.

The CDR3 coding sequence is TGTGCCAGCAGCGACACTGCCTCCTACAATGAGCAGTTCTTC. Protein sequence: CASSDTASYNEQFF. This sequence joins TRBV9 and TRBJ2-1; the D is unclear. The CDR3 sequence is 14 residues long. Germline CDR1 and CDR2: SGDLS and YYNGEE. V was pared by 3 bases and J by 0 bases, with 7 bases between.

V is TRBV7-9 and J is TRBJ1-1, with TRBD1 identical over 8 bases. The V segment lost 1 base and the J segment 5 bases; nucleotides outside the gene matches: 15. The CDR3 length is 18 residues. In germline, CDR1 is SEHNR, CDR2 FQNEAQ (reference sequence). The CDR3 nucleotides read TGTGCCAGCAGCTTAGGGATAACCGGGACAGGCCAGTGGACTGAAGCTTTCTTT. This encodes CASSLGITGTGQWTEAFF.

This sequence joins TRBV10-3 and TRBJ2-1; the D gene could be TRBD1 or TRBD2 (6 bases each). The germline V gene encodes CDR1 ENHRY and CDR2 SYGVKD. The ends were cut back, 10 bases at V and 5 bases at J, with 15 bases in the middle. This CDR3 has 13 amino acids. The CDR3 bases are TGTGCCACCGGGGGCAGCGTACACAATGAGCAGTTCTTC. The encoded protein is CATGGSVHNEQFF.

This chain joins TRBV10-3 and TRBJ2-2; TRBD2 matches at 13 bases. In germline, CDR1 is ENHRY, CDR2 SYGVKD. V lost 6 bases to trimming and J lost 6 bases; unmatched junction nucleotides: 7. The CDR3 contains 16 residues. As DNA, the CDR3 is TGTGCCATCAGGGCACTAGCGGGAGGGTCGGCCGGGGAGCTGTTTTTT. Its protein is CAIRALAGGSAGELFF.